The 29 T cell receptor beta chains below were found in one sample sequenced in a study of human T cells and chemical hapten exposure. Using its own MiXCR run on the RACE reads, TCRdb lists one record per CDR3 protein. The table lists more than 250,000 distinct CDR3 sequences, more than 6.5% of them singletons. Stated time point: pre-sensitization, week 0. Noted treatment: therapeutic diphenylcyclopropenone sensitization with weekly scalp DPC. This material consisted of whole blood, taken in connection with sensitization to the hapten diphenylcyclopropenone (DPC). These receptors were taken from a woman aged 40 to 50 with alopecia areata. Some clones in this sample may be carry-over from other donors' samples.

This clonotype occurred once. The chain has TRBV6-5 and TRBJ2-7; 7 bases are shared with TRBD1. The J segment lost 3 bases and the V segment lost 0 bases, leaving 8 bases of the junction unmatched. This CDR3 has 16 amino acids. Germline V lookup: CDR1 MNHEY, CDR2 SVGAGI. CDR3 residues: CASSYSTGTIGYEQYF. The CDR3 DNA sequence: TGTGCCAGCAGTTACTCGACAGGGACGATCGGCTACGAGCAGTACTTC.

This clonotype was counted only a few times. The chain employs TRBV3-1 and TRBJ1-1, with D possibly being TRBD1 (5 bases). The germline CDR1 and CDR2 sequences are LGHDT and YNNKEL (reference sequence). The CDR3 is 16 residues long. The V end was cut by 4 bases, the J end by 0 bases, with 15 bases between. The CDR3 DNA follows: TGTGCCAGCAGCCCAAGGGGAGGGGCCTTGAACACTGAAGCTTTCTTT. It specifies CASSPRGGALNTEAFF.

This clonotype was seen only a few times. This chain connects TRBV7-9 to TRBJ2-2, with D perhaps TRBD2 (5 bases). Germline CDR1 reads SEHNR; CDR2 reads FQNEAQ (reference sequence). V lost 5 bases to trimming and J lost 2 bases, with 12 bases between them. There are 15 residues in the CDR3. CDR3 nucleotide sequence: TGTGCCAGCAGCCAAACTAGGCCCAACACCGGGGAGCTGTTTTTT. It translates to CASSQTRPNTGELFF.

This clonotype showed up many times. V usage is TRBV20-1 and J usage is TRBJ2-1; 8 bases map to TRBD2. The CDR3 totals 15 residues. The V and J ends lost 3 bases and 3 bases, in that order; junction bases with no gene match: 7. Germline CDR1 is DFQATT and CDR2 is SNEGSKA (reference sequence). CDR3 DNA: TGCAGTGCTAGGTTAGCGGGACAACTCTACAATGAGCAGTTCTTC. It translates to CSARLAGQLYNEQFF.

As for this clonotype: Compared with germline, one end of the junction differs, possibly owing to a read error. The chain carries TRBV28 and TRBJ2-5; no definite D call. From germline, CDR1 is MDHEN and CDR2 SYDVKM. CDR3 length equals 14 residues. CDR3 sequence reads: CTSSFQRARGAQYF. CDR3 DNA: TGTACCAGCAGTTTTCAACGGGCTCGCGGAGCCCAGTACTTC.

The chain recombines TRBV29-1 with TRBJ2-7, with D tentatively TRBD1 (6 bases). CDR3 size: 13 residues. Germline CDR1 reads SQVTM; CDR2 reads ANQGSEA. Deletions cut 2 bases from V and 3 bases from J, with 11 bases between. CDR3 region: CSVESDRDYEQYF. In nucleotides, the CDR3 is TGCAGCGTTGAATCGGACAGAGACTACGAGCAGTACTTC.

The rearrangement links TRBV4-3 to TRBJ2-1, with TRBD2 matching 11 bases. Unmatched junction bases numbered 7, after V lost 3 bases and J lost 3 bases. The CDR3 spans 17 residues. Germline CDR1 and CDR2: LGHNA and YSLEER. CDR3 sequence: CASSQEPLAGGYNEQFF. DNA of the CDR3: TGCGCCAGCAGCCAGGAACCCCTAGCGGGAGGCTACAATGAGCAGTTCTTC.

The chain couples TRBV6-2 or TRBV6-3 to TRBJ1-1, with a tentative D call TRBD1 (5 bases). Per germline, CDR1 MNHEY and CDR2 SVGEGT. There are 13 residues in the CDR3. V lost 7 bases and J lost 0, with 9 bases in between. The CDR3 is CASTYRMNTEAFF. The CDR3 DNA reads TGTGCCAGCACCTACAGGATGAACACTGAAGCTTTCTTT.

This clonotype was detected a few times. The chain uses TRBV25-1 and TRBJ2-3, with 10 positions matching TRBD2. The V gene's germline CDR1 is MGHDK and CDR2 SYGVNS. The ends lost 6 bases at V and 0 bases at J; junction bases unmatched: 6. The CDR3 spans 16 residues. This CDR3 is CASRDSGRASTDTQYF. Written as DNA, the CDR3 is TGTGCCAGCAGAGACAGCGGGAGGGCTAGCACAGATACGCAGTATTTT.

V gene TRBV7-2 combines with J gene TRBJ2-1; the D gene is possibly TRBD2 (6 bases). The CDR3 loop spans 17 amino acids. Trimming removed 2 bases at V and 0 bases at J, with 14 bases between. The germline CDR1 and CDR2 sequences are SGHTA and FQGNSA. The CDR3 is CASSLIVGLYSYNEQFF. Here the CDR3 DNA reads TGTGCCAGCAGCTTAATAGTGGGACTTTACTCCTACAATGAGCAGTTCTTC.

The gene calls are TRBV5-6 and TRBJ1-4, with TRBD1 as a possible D gene (5 bases). The CDR3 runs to 15 residues. Germline CDR1 and CDR2: SGHDT and YYEEEE. The V end lost 4 bases, the J end lost 7 bases, and 17 bases lay between the germline ends. The CDR3 DNA reads as TGTGCCAGCAGCCCAGCCGGGACCGCAAGTGAAAAACTGTTTTTT. Protein sequence: CASSPAGTASEKLFF.

In this sample, this clonotype turned up many times. The chain recombines TRBV29-1 with TRBJ2-5; D not resolved. The V and J ends lost 3 bases and 1 base respectively, with 0 bases between them. This CDR3 spans 10 amino acids. Germline V gene data show CDR1 as SQVTM and CDR2 as ANQGSEA. DNA of the CDR3: TGCAGCGTTGACCAAGAGACCCAGTACTTC. Protein sequence: CSVDQETQYF.

This clonotype was detected a few times. The chain has TRBV12-3 or TRBV12-4 and TRBJ2-1; unclear D gene. V gave up 8 bases and J gave up 0 bases, with 14 bases separating them. The length of the CDR3 is 15 residues. For the CDR3, the DNA is TGTGCCAGCCGGGTTTCGGATAGCTCCTACAATGAGCAGTTCTTC. This codes for CASRVSDSSYNEQFF.

The genes are TRBV7-2 and TRBJ2-1; tentatively, D is TRBD2 (5 bases). Germline V gene sequence: CDR1 SGHTA, CDR2 FQGNSA. The CDR3 consists of 11 residues. V was trimmed by 7 bases and J by 8 bases, leaving 9 bases between them. CDR3 DNA sequence: TGTGCCAGCACCACTAGGTATGAGCAGTTCTTC. Translating gives CASTTRYEQFF.

The chain recombines TRBV6-5 with TRBJ1-2, with D uncertain. Trimming cost V 6 bases and J 6 bases, with 8 bases left between them. From germline, CDR1 is MNHEY and CDR2 SVGAGI. This CDR3 spans 11 amino acids. DNA for the CDR3: TGTGCCAGCAGAGTAGGGCATGGCTACACCTTC. Translated, it gives CASRVGHGYTF.

The table lists this clonotype with a count of one. The rearrangement joins TRBV12-3 or TRBV12-4 to TRBJ2-3; D is perhaps TRBD2 (6 bases). The CDR3 sequence is 16 residues long. With 8 bases removed from V and 2 bases from J, the gap between germline ends came to 20 bases. CDR3: CASDFSSGSPTDTQYF. CDR3 coding DNA: TGTGCCAGCGACTTCTCGTCCGGGAGTCCCACAGATACGCAGTATTTT.

This chain links TRBV5-1 with TRBJ2-3; 7 bases agree with TRBD2. With V trimmed by 6 bases and J by 6 bases, 10 bases remained unmatched. From germline, CDR1 is SGHRS and CDR2 YFSETQ. The CDR3 covers 14 residues. The DNA for the CDR3 is TGCGCCAGCAACCCGGGTTCGGGAGGTGATACGCAGTATTTT. This translates into CASNPGSGGDTQYF. The variable domain in full, completed from reference TRBV5-1 and TRBJ2-3, reads KAGVTQTPRYLIKTRGQQVTLSCSPISGHRSVSWYQQTPGQGLQFLFEYFSETQRNKGNFPGRFSGRQFSNSRSEMNVSTLELGDSALYLCASNPGSGGDTQYFGPGTRLTVL.

The chain joins TRBV28 to TRBJ2-7; 9 positions agree with TRBD1. With V trimmed by 4 bases and J by 5 bases, 9 bases remained unmatched. CDR1 MDHEN and CDR2 SYDVKM come from the germline V gene. The CDR3 extends over 15 amino acids. The CDR3: CASSSPGQGNHEQYF. CDR3 DNA sequence: TGTGCCAGCAGTTCTCCGGGACAGGGTAACCACGAGCAGTACTTC. Variable domain in full (rest from reference TRBV28 and TRBJ2-7): DVKVTQSSRYLVKRTGEKVFLECVQDMDHENMFWYRQDPGLGLRLIYFSYDVKMKEKGDIPEGYSVSREKKERFSLILESASTNQTSMYLCASSSPGQGNHEQYFGPGTRLTVT.

This rearrangement joins TRBV28 to TRBJ2-7; 8 bases fit TRBD1. This CDR3 has 14 residues. The J segment lost 2 bases and the V segment lost 7 bases, leaving 7 bases of the junction unmatched. The germline gives CDR1 MDHEN, CDR2 SYDVKM. Written as DNA, the CDR3 is TGTGCCAGCACCTCCGGGACAGGCGCCTACGAGCAGTACTTC. It is translated as CASTSGTGAYEQYF.

The V gene is TRBV6-5, the J gene TRBJ2-1; 7 bases fit TRBD2. The CDR3 totals 15 residues. V trimming: 6 bases; J trimming: 4 bases; junction bases outside the gene matches: 9. The V gene's germline CDR1 is MNHEY and CDR2 SVGAGI. CDR3 protein: CASRPSMGGYNEQFF. The CDR3 DNA reads as TGTGCCAGCAGGCCTTCGATGGGAGGGTACAATGAGCAGTTCTTC.

This clonotype was observed a handful of times. The rearrangement links TRBV20-1 to TRBJ2-4; TRBD2 agrees at 12 bases. This CDR3 is built from 14 residues. J was trimmed by 8 bases and V by 3 bases; bases with no gene match: 5. Germline loops: CDR1 DFQATT, CDR2 SNEGSKA (reference sequence). For the CDR3, the DNA is TGCAGTGCTAGGACTAGCGGGAGCCCGGACATTCAGTACTTC. Its translation: CSARTSGSPDIQYF.

The chain uses TRBV28 and TRBJ2-1; no definite D call. V lost 6 bases to trimming and J lost 6 bases, with 9 bases between them. The CDR3 has 12 amino acids. The germline V gene has CDR1 MDHEN and CDR2 SYDVKM. The CDR3 coding sequence is TGTGCCAGCAGCATTATTGGCAATGAGCAGTTCTTC. Translation: CASSIIGNEQFF. Filled out from reference TRBV28 and TRBJ2-1, the complete variable domain reads DVKVTQSSRYLVKRTGEKVFLECVQDMDHENMFWYRQDPGLGLRLIYFSYDVKMKEKGDIPEGYSVSREKKERFSLILESASTNQTSMYLCASSIIGNEQFFGPGTRLTVL.

This clonotype was counted only a few times. This chain uses TRBV6-2 or TRBV6-3 with TRBJ2-7; D is unresolved. The length of the CDR3 is 13 residues. Trimming took 5 bases from V and 1 from J, leaving 9 bases between them. The germline V gene encodes CDR1 MNHEY and CDR2 SVGEGT. The CDR3 DNA reads TGTGCCAGCAGTCGACCGTCGTCCTACGAGCAGTACTTC. Protein sequence: CASSRPSSYEQYF.

This clonotype was seen at least ten times. The rearrangement uses TRBV5-1 and TRBJ1-2; 7 bases are a match to TRBD1. CDR3 length equals 14 residues. The V and J ends lost 1 base and 3 bases, in that order; junction bases with no gene match: 3. Germline assignment: CDR1 SGHRS and CDR2 YFSETQ. This CDR3 is CASSLSGTDYGYTF. In DNA form, the CDR3 reads TGCGCCAGCAGCTTGTCAGGGACAGACTATGGCTACACCTTC.

This clonotype was counted between two and nine times. This chain links TRBV5-1 with TRBJ2-7; D possibly corresponds to TRBD1 (5 bases). The CDR3 runs to 13 residues. Germline V gives CDR1 SGHRS, CDR2 YFSETQ. V was clipped by 3 bases and J by 2 bases, with 9 bases between them. The CDR3 sequence is CASSSDTTYEQYF. The CDR3 DNA reads as TGCGCCAGCAGCTCGGACACCACCTACGAGCAGTACTTC. Combining the CDR3 with reference TRBV5-1 and TRBJ2-7 gives the whole variable domain KAGVTQTPRYLIKTRGQQVTLSCSPISGHRSVSWYQQTPGQGLQFLFEYFSETQRNKGNFPGRFSGRQFSNSRSEMNVSTLELGDSALYLCASSSDTTYEQYFGPGTRLTVT.

This clonotype has only a few counts. The chain uses TRBV6-2 or TRBV6-3 and TRBJ2-3, with a possible D match to TRBD1 (6 bases). Trimming removed 5 bases at V and 4 bases at J, with 13 bases between. Germline V lookup: CDR1 MNHEY, CDR2 SVGEGT. CDR3 length equals 14 residues. The CDR3 region is CASSPNREPDTQYF. In nucleotides, the CDR3 is TGTGCCAGCAGTCCTAACAGGGAACCAGATACGCAGTATTTT.

This clonotype occurred a few times. The V and J genes are TRBV7-9 and TRBJ2-5; the match to TRBD2 covers 9 bases. The CDR3 runs to 14 residues. Germline V gene lookup returns CDR1 SEHNR and CDR2 FQNEAQ (reference sequence). V gave up 4 bases and J gave up 4 bases; unmatched junction bases: 4. The CDR3 loop reads CASSSGLAGETQYF. In nucleotides, the CDR3 is TGTGCCAGCAGCTCGGGACTAGCAGGAGAGACCCAGTACTTC.

This clonotype occurred a few times. This chain uses TRBV27 with TRBJ1-5; no definite D call. V shed 0 bases and J shed 4 bases, with 4 bases lying between them. Germline CDR1 MNHEY, CDR2 SMNVEV (reference sequence). The CDR3 is 13 amino acids. In DNA form, the CDR3 reads TGTGCCAGCAGTTTATCATGGAATCAGCCCCAGCATTTT. Translated, it gives CASSLSWNQPQHF.

This clonotype was found a few times. The chain has TRBV7-2 and TRBJ1-2; D is uncertain. Between the trimmed V and J ends, which lost 2 bases and 4 bases, there was a span of 5 bases. Germline CDR1 SGHTA, CDR2 FQGNSA. The CDR3 loop spans 12 amino acids. The CDR3 reads CASSLRGYGYTF. CDR3 nucleotides: TGTGCCAGCAGCTTACGGGGCTATGGCTACACCTTC.